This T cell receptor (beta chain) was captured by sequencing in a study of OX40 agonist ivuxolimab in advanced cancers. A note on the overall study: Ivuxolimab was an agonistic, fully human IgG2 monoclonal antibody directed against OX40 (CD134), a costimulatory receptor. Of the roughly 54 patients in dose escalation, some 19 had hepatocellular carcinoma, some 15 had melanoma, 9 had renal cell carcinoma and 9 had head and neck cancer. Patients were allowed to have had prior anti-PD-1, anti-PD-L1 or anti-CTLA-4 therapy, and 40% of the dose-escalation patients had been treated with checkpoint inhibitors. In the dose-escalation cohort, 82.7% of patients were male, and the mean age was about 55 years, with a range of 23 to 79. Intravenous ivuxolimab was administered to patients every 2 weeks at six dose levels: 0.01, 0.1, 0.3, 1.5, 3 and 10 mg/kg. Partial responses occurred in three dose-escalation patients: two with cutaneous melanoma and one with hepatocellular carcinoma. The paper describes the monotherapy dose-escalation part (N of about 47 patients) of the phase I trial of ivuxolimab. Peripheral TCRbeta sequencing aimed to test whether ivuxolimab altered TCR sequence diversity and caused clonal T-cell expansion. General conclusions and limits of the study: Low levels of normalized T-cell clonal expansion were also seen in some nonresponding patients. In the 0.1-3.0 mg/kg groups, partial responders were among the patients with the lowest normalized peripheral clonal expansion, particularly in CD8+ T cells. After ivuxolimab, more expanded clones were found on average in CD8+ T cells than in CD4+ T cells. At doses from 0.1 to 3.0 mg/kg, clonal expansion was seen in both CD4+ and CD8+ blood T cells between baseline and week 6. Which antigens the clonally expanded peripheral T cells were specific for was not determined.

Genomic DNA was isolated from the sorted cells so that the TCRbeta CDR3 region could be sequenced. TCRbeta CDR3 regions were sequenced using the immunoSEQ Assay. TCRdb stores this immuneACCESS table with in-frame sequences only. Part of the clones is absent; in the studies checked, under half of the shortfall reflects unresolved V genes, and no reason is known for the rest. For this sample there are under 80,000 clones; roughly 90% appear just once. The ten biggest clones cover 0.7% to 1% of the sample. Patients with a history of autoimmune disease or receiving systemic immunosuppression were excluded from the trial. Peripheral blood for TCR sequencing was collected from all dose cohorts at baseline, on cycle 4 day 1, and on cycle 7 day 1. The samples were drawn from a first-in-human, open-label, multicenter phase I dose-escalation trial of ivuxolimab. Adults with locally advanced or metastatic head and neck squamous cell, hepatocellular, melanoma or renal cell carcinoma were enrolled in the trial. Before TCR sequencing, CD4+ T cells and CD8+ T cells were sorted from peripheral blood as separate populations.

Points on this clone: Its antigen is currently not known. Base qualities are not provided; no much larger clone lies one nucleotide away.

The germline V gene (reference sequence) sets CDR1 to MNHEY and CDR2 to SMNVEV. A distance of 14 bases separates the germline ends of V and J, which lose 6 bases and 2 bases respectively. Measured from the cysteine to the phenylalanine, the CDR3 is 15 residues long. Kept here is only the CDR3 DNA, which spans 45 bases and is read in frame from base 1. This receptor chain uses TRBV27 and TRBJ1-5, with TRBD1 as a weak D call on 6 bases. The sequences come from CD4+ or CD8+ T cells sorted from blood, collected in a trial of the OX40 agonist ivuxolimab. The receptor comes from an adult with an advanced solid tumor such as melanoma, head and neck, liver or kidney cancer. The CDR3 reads CASSPSRTGNQPQHF. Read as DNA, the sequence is TGTGCCAGCAGCCCTTCTCGGACAGGCAATCAGCCCCAGCATTTT.